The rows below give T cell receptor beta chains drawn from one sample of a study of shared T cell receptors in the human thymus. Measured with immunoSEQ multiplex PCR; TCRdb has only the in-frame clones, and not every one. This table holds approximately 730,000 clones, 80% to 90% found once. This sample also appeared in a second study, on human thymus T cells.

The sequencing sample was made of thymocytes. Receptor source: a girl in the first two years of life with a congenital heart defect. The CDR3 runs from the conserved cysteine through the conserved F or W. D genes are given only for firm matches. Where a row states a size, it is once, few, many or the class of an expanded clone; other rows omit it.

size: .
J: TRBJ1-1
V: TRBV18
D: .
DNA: TGTGCCAGCTCCAAGGGGGGGGGTTTGAACACTGAAGCTTTCTTT
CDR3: CASSKGGGLNTEAFF

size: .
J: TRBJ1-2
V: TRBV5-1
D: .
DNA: TGCGCCAGCAGCTTGGCAGGGACTAACTATGGCTACACCTTC
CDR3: CASSLAGTNYGYTF

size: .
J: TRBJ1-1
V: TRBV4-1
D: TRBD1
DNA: TGCGCCAGCAGCCGAGGAACAGGGGCCAAAGCTTTCTTT
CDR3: CASSRGTGAKAFF

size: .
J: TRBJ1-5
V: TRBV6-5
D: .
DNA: TGTGCCAGCAGTTCATCAAGACCCGGGAATCAGCCCCAGCATTTT
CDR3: CASSSSRPGNQPQHF

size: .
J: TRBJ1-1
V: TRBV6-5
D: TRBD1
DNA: TGTGCCAGCGGAATTGGGGACAGTCCTAACACTGAAGCTTTCTTT
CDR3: CASGIGDSPNTEAFF

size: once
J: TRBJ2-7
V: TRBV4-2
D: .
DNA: TGTGCCAGCAGCCAAGAGCTTCTAAGCACCACCTACGAGCAGTACTTC
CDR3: CASSQELLSTTYEQYF

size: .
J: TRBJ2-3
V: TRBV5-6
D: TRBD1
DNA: TGTGCCAGCACCGTCGACAGGGCGGTCACAGATACGCAGTATTTT
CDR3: CASTVDRAVTDTQYF

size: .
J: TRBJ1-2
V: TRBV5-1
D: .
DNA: TGCGCCAGCAGTCCCCAGGGAGGCTATGGCTACACCTTC
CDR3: CASSPQGGYGYTF

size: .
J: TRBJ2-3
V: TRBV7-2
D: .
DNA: TGTGCCAGCAGCTTAACCCTTGCGGGCACAGATACGCAGTATTTT
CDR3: CASSLTLAGTDTQYF

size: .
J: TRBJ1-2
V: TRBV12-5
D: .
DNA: TGTGCTAGTGGTTTGGTACTATCCCCAGGCAGGGTACTCACCTTTAGGCCGACTTATGGCTACACCTTC
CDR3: CASGLVLSPGRVLTFRPTYGYTF

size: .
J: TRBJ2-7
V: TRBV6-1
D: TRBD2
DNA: TGTGCCAGCAGTGTAGCTAGCGGGGGAAGAATGTACGAGCAGTACTTC
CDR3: CASSVASGGRMYEQYF

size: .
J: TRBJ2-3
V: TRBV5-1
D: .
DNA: TGCGCCAGCTCTAACCCTACTACCCGATCCCGCACAGATACGCAGTATTTT
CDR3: CASSNPTTRSRTDTQYF

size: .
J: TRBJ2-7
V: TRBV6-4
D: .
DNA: TGTGCCAGCGCGCGGAGGGGGCCCCCCTACGAGCAGTACTTC
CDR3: CASARRGPPYEQYF

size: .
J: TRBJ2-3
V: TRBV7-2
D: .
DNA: TGTGCCAGCAGCTTCCAGGATCAAGATACGCAGTATTTT
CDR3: CASSFQDQDTQYF

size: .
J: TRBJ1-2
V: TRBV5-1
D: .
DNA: TGCGCCAGCAGCTTGGCCCGGGCAGGGTGTCCTGGCTACACCTTC
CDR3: CASSLARAGCPGYTF

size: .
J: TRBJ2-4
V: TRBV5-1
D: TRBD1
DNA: TGCGCCAGCAGCTTGGGTACAGGGGTTCTTCCCAAAAACATTCAGTACTTC
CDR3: CASSLGTGVLPKNIQYF

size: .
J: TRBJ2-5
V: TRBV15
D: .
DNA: TGTGCCACCAGCAGGGGGTTTTTTCGGGGGCAAGAGACCCAGTACTTC
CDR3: CATSRGFFRGQETQYF

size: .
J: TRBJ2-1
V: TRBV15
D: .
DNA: TGTGCCACCAGCAGAGATTCGCAGATCAATGAGCAGTTCTTC
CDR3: CATSRDSQINEQFF

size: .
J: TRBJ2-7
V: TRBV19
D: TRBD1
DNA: TGTGCCAGTAGTATACCCGGGACAGGGGAGTACGAGCAGTACTTC
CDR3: CASSIPGTGEYEQYF

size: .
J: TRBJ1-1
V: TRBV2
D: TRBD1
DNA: TGTGCCAGCAGTGACTGCGGGGGACAGGGCCCTCCGGGTACTGAAGCTTTCTTT
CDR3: CASSDCGGQGPPGTEAFF

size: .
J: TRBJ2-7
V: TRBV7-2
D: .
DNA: TGTGCCAGCAGCTTAGCGGGACTACAGGGCGAGCAGTACTTC
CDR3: CASSLAGLQGEQYF

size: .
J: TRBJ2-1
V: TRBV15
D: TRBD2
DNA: TGTGCCACCAGCCGAGGGGGGCTAGCGGGGAGGAATGAGCAGTTCTTC
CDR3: CATSRGGLAGRNEQFF

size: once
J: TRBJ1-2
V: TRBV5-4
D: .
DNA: TGTGCCAGCAGCCCAAAAATTGCGACAGGCGGCTATGGCTACACCTTC
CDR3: CASSPKIATGGYGYTF

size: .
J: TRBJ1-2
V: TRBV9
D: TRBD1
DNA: TGTGCCAGCAGCGTAGTAGACAATCGGGGAAAGGGACAGGGGCGCTCCTGGGACTATGGCTACACCTTC
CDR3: CASSVVDNRGKGQGRSWDYGYTF

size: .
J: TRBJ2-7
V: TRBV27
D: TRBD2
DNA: TGTGCCAGCAGTTTAGGGGGGACTAGCGAGACCTCTGAGCAGTACTTC
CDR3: CASSLGGTSETSEQYF

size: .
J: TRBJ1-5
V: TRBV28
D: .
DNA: TGTGCCAGCAGTTTCCCAGGCTATAGCAATCAGCCCCAGCATTTT
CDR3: CASSFPGYSNQPQHF

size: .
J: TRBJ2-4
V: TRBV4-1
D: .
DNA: TGCGCCAGCAGCCAAGTGGGACTAGCCAAAAACATTCAGTACTTC
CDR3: CASSQVGLAKNIQYF

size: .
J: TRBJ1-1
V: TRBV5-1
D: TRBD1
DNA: TGCGCCAGCAGCTCCACTCCAGGGGGCACTGAAGCTTTCTTT
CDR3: CASSSTPGGTEAFF

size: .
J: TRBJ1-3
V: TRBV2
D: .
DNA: TGTGTCAGCAGTGATTGTAGTATTTCCTCTGGAAACACCATATATTTT
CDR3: CVSSDCSISSGNTIYF

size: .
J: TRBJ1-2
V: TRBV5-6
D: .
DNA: TGTGCCAGCAGCTTGGCAGGGGACGGCTATGGCTACACCTTC
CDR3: CASSLAGDGYGYTF

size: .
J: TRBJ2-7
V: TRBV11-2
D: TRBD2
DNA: TGTGCCAGCAGCAGGAGGACTAGCGGGTCCTACGAGCAGTACTTC
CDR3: CASSRRTSGSYEQYF

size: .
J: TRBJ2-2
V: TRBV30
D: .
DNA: TGTGCCTGGAGTGGAGGGAAGGGGTCTTCGAGCGGGGGGGAGCTGTTTTTT
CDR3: CAWSGGKGSSSGGELFF

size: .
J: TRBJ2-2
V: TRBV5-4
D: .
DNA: TGTGCCAGCAGCTTGGATTCTCCGAACACCGGGGAGCTGTTTTTT
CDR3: CASSLDSPNTGELFF

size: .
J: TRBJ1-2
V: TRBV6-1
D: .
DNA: TGTGCCAGCAGTGAAAGCGTTCCAAAGTCCCCGGGCTATGGCTACACCTTC
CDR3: CASSESVPKSPGYGYTF

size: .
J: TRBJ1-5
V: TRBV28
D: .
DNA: TGTGCCAGCACATTTGTCCCTACCCGACAGAATAGCAATCAGCCCCAGCATTTT
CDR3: CASTFVPTRQNSNQPQHF

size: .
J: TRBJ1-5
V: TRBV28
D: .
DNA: TGTGCCAGTATAAGCCGGGGTGTTACCAATCAGCCCCAGCATTTT
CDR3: CASISRGVTNQPQHF

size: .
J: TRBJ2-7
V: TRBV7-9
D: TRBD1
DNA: TGTGCCAGCAGCTCGGTCCGGGACAGGGGGCTGGGCGAGCAGTACTTC
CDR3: CASSSVRDRGLGEQYF

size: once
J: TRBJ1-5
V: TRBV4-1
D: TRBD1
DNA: TGCGCCAGCAGCCAAGTATTGGGACAGAGGATTCGTCAGCCCCAGCATTTT
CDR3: CASSQVLGQRIRQPQHF

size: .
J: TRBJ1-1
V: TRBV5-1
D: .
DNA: TGCGCCAGCAGCCCTAACGGGACACTCAAACACCTCATGAACACTGAAGCTTTCTTT
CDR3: CASSPNGTLKHLMNTEAFF

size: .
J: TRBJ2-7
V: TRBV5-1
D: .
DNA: TGCGCCAGCAGCCGCGTGGGGGGAGACGAGCAGTACTTC
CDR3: CASSRVGGDEQYF

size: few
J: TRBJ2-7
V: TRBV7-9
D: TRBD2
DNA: TGTGCCAGCAGCTTAATCGAAACCCAGCGGGGGCCCCTCGCCTACGAGCAGTACTTC
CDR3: CASSLIETQRGPLAYEQYF

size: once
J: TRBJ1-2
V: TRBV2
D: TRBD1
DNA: TGTGCCAGGAAACGAAACAGGGGCGGTTATGGCTACACCTTC
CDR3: CARKRNRGGYGYTF

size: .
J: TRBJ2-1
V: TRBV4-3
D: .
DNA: TGCGCCAGCAGCCAAGCCCACCTCGGGGGTGAATCCTACAATGAGCAGTTCTTC
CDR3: CASSQAHLGGESYNEQFF

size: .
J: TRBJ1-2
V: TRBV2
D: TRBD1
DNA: TGTGCCAGGAAGACAGGGCACTATGGCTACACCTTC
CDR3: CARKTGHYGYTF

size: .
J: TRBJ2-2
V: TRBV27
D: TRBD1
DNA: TGTGCCAGCAGTTCAGGACAGGGGACCGGGGAGCTGTTTTTT
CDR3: CASSSGQGTGELFF

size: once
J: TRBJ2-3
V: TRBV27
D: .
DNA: TGTGCCAGCAGTTTAACGGGGGCGGGGGTCCCGCAGTATTTT
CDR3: CASSLTGAGVPQYF

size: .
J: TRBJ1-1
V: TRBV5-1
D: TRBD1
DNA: TGCGCCAGCAGCCTGCGGACAGGGGTTGATATGAACACTGAAGCTTTCTTT
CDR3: CASSLRTGVDMNTEAFF

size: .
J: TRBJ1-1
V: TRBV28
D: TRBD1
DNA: TGTGCCAGCAGTTTACCCCGAGGGGGCCTACTGAACACTGAAGCTTTCTTT
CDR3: CASSLPRGGLLNTEAFF

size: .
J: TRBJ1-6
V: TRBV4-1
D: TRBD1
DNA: TGCGCCAGCAGCCAAGATAGGCAGGGGGCGAGTAATTCACCCCTCCACTTT
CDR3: CASSQDRQGASNSPLHF

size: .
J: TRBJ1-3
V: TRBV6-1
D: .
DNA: TGTGCCAGCAGTGTTCAGACAGGACTCTTCTCTGGAAACACCATATATTTT
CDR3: CASSVQTGLFSGNTIYF

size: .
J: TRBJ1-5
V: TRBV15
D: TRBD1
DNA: TGTGCCACCAGCAGTAGGACAGGGGGCAAGCCCCAGCATTTT
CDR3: CATSSRTGGKPQHF